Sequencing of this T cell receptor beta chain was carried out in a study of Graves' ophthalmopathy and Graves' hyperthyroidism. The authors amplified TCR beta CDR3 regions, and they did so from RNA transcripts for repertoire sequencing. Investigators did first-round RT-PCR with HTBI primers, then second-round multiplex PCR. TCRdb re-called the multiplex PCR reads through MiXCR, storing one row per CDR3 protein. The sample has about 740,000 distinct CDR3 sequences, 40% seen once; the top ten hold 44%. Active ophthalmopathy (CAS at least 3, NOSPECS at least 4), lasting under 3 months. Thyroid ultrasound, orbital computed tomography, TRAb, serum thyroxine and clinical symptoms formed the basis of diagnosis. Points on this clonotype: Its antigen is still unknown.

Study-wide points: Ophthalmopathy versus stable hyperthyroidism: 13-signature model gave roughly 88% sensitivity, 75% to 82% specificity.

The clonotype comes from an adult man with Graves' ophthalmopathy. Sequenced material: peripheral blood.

The CDR3 nucleotides read TGTGCCACCTTGATGACTAGCTCCTACGAGCAGTACTTC. Amino acid sequence: CATLMTSSYEQYF. V is TRBV25-1 and J is TRBJ2-7, with D possibly matching TRBD2 (6 bases). Trimming took off 10 bases at V and 0 bases at J, with 13 bases between the two ends. The CDR3 totals 13 residues. Germline CDR1 and CDR2: MGHDK and SYGVNS.